This TCR beta chain was documented in a study of CD8 T cells in Susac syndrome (dated by TCRdb to the late 2010s). Concerning the study at large: The study used repertoire sequencing to test whether antigen drove CD8+ T cell activation and differentiation in Susac syndrome. CD8+ T cell repertoire clonality was compared between about 12 healthy donors, roughly 14 Susac syndrome patients and 15 multiple sclerosis patients. Beyond this particular receptor, the publication reports: The number of individuals in the TCR sequencing and HLA analysis was recognized as being relatively small.

RNA was extracted using the RNeasy kit, and roughly 0.45 to 1 ug of the RNA was reverse transcribed with random hexamers. TCR beta CDR3 regions were amplified with the immunoSEQ multiplex PCR assay covering 54 Vbeta and 13 Jbeta segments. To correct PCR amplification bias, a synthetic template baseline was used for both primer optimization and computational correction. As for the original processing: Reads were assigned to V, D and J genes according to IMGT and analyzed in immunoSEQ Analyzer, with only productive sequences retained. To calculate clonality, Shannon entropy was normalized by log2 of the number of productive unique sequences and then subtracted from one. Public and private clones were assessed among the 100 most prevalent clones of each patient and control. Susac-specific clones were defined as absent from healthy and MS cohorts, over a thousand published viral clones and other ImmuneACCESS disease sequences. TCRdb trimmed the raw reads at Q25, called clones with MiXCR and kept productive beta chains. Identical CDR3 proteins give one entry, which carries the most common genes and DNA. The V and J calls, along with clone size, are taken from TCRdb and not from the paper's own processing. For this sample there are about 52,000 distinct CDR3 sequences; 93% appear just once. About 0.51% of the sample belongs to the ten largest clones.

The CDR3, from cysteine to phenylalanine, totals 14 residues. Here the CDR3 DNA is all that survives: 42 bases in frame from base 1. The germline ends are 12 bases apart after V is trimmed by 1 base and J by 7 bases. Per the germline V gene (reference sequence), SEHNR is the CDR1 and FQNEAQ is the CDR2. A note on this clonotype: No cognate antigen has been identified for it. The input lacks base qualities; no much larger clone sits a single base away.

Peripheral blood CD8+ and CD4+ T cells from healthy donors, Susac syndrome patients and multiple sclerosis patients were profiled using high-throughput TCR beta sequencing. Treatment-naive patients with stable or active relapsing-remitting disease fulfilling revised McDonald criteria were used as multiple sclerosis controls. Bulk CD8+ and CD4+ T cells were purified by magnetic negative isolation, while CD8+ TEMRA cells were enriched using FACS. Blood was drawn into EDTA tubes, processed within 24 hours, and PBMCs were isolated by density gradient centrifugation. PBMCs intended for TCR sequencing were cryopreserved in liquid nitrogen and thawed later in a water bath at 37 degrees C. Purity of sorted or isolated CD4+, CD8+ and CD8+ TEMRA cells was at least 90%.

This sequence was found in a human donor with multiple sclerosis. Sequenced input: CD8+ T cells from PBMCs. This chain is built from TRBV7-9 and TRBJ2-3; the D gene cannot be resolved beyond TRBD1 or TRBD2, each matching 5 bases. At the DNA level, the sequence is TGTGCCAGCAGCTTAGTGTCGGGGCCAAATACGCAGTATTTT. Translated, this gives CASSLVSGPNTQYF.